This T cell receptor (beta chain) was captured by sequencing in a study of blood T cells in healthy people across ages. Overall study results and limits: Roughly linear declines in TCR beta diversity per million T cells occurred with age.

V lost 5 bases and J 1 base, leaving 13 bases between the germline ends. This CDR3 is 15 amino acids long. Through a sample-barcoded 5' primer and a J-beta primer mix, a second PCR was run for roughly 6 to 11 cycles. TCRdb reanalysed the 5' RACE reads using MiXCR and keeps one entry per CDR3 protein. The table records 1.4 million to 1.5 million distinct CDR3 sequences, 35% to 45% of them present only once. This clonotype showed up just a few times. Its target is unknown. The chain links TRBV12-3 or TRBV12-4 to TRBJ2-3, with D possibly TRBD2 on 5 matching bases. The TCR originated in a woman between 18 and 30 years old in good health. The sample consisted of blood. CDR3 sequence (DNA): TGTGCCAGCAGTCCCGGAGAGGGTGGCACAGATACGCAGTATTTT. Amino acids: CASSPGEGGTDTQYF.